The 4 T cell receptor beta chains given below trace back to one sample, sequenced in a study of human thymus T cells. Profiled with immunoSEQ multiplex PCR; TCRdb holds only in-frame clones, not every one. The table lists under 95,000 clones, approximately 95% of them singletons, with around 0.03% in the top ten. In corrective heart surgery, resections were taken, and these provided the thymus tissue. Input material: thymus tissue. The receptors originated from a girl less than two years old with a congenital heart defect but otherwise immunologically healthy.

In regard to this clone: This same CDR3 is encoded by further DNA sequences in the sample. V usage is TRBV28 and J usage is TRBJ1-2; maybe TRBD1 (5 bases). This CDR3 region has 13 residues. V was clipped by 3 bases and J by 6 bases, with 11 bases between them. The V gene's germline CDR1 is MDHEN and CDR2 SYDVKM. CDR3 coding DNA: TGTGCCAGCAGTTTTCGGGGGACTCATGGCTACACCTTC. Translating it yields CASSFRGTHGYTF.

V usage is TRBV2 and J usage is TRBJ2-1; TRBD2 matches at 13 bases. Germline lookup yields CDR1 SNHLY and CDR2 FYNNEI. The CDR3 runs to 14 residues. V was pared by 8 bases and J by 6 bases, with 4 bases of the junction left unmatched. The CDR3 sequence is CASCGTSGTNEQFF. CDR3 DNA: TGTGCCAGCTGCGGGACTAGCGGGACCAATGAGCAGTTCTTC.

The chain employs TRBV20-1 and TRBJ2-1; a possible D gene is TRBD1 (5 bases). Trimming took 7 bases from V and 7 from J, leaving 8 bases between them. The length of the CDR3 is 10 residues. Looked up from germline, CDR1 is DFQATT and CDR2 is SNEGSKA (reference sequence). The CDR3 here is CSGKGNEQFF. The CDR3 region has the DNA TGCAGTGGAAAGGGGAATGAGCAGTTCTTC.

The chain employs TRBV5-1 and TRBJ2-7; D may be TRBD1 (6 bases). Per germline, CDR1 SGHRS and CDR2 YFSETQ. The CDR3 is made up of 16 amino acids. Trimming removed 7 bases from V and 0 bases from J, with 20 bases in between. CDR3 DNA sequence: TGCGCCAGCCGAACCCCGAAGGGGGTACCCTCCTACGAGCAGTACTTC. This translates into CASRTPKGVPSYEQYF.